These 25 T cell receptor beta chains came from one sample sequenced in a study of blood T cell repertoires in COVID-19. Using immunoSEQ multiplex PCR, the repertoire was profiled, and TCRdb retains in-frame clones only, with some absent. The table shows fewer than 300,000 clones, with 88% occurring only once. The sequenced material came from peripheral blood. All receptors derive from a man aged 55-75 years who had recovered from COVID-19.

The CDR3 DNA reads TGTGCCAGCAGCGCCACTAGCGGGAGAAGCACAGATACGCAGTATTTT. The encoded protein is CASSATSGRSTDTQYF. This chain joins TRBV7-3 and TRBJ2-3, with TRBD2 identical over 11 bases. V shed 5 bases, J shed 0 bases, and the junction held 4 bases outside the gene matches. The CDR3 runs to 16 residues. Germline CDR1 SGHTA, CDR2 FQGTGA.

This rearrangement joins TRBV6-1 to TRBJ2-3; TRBD2 agrees at 9 bases. Germline V gene lookup returns CDR1 MNHNS and CDR2 SASEGT. The CDR3 consists of 17 residues. Trimming at V came to 4 bases and at J to 4 bases, leaving 12 bases not matched to a gene. Written as DNA, the CDR3 is TGTGCCAGCAGTGTAGGATTGTTTGGCGGGGGGGCAGATACGCAGTATTTT. It encodes CASSVGLFGGGADTQYF.

The chain joins TRBV7-2 to TRBJ1-4; possible D gene TRBD1, 6 bases. Deletions cut 7 bases from V and 8 bases from J, with 23 bases between. The germline gives CDR1 SGHTA, CDR2 FQGNSA. This CDR3 spans 16 amino acids. DNA of the CDR3: TGTGCCAGCAAATCCTCCGGGGGGGCTATGGGAGAAAAACTGTTTTTT. Encoded protein: CASKSSGGAMGEKLFF.

The chain carries TRBV19 and TRBJ1-3; 7 bases align to TRBD1. CDR3 length equals 15 residues. CDR1 is LNHDA, CDR2 SQIVND, per germline (reference sequence). J was trimmed by 0 bases and V by 6 bases; bases with no gene match: 5. CDR3 bases: TGTGCCAGTAGGGACAGGCTAATCTCTGGAAACACCATATATTTT. Translation gives CASRDRLISGNTIYF. The full variable domain, with the rest looked up from reference TRBV19 and TRBJ1-3, is DGGITQSPKYLFRKEGQNVTLSCEQNLNHDAMYWYRQDPGQGLRLIYYSQIVNDFQKGDIAEGYSVSREKKESFPLTVTSAQKNPTAFYLCASRDRLISGNTIYFGEGSWLTVV.

The chain carries TRBV9 and TRBJ2-5, with TRBD2 matching 10 bases. Germline V CDR1 and CDR2: SGDLS, YYNGEE. The junction had 4 bases not matched to a gene; V was cut back by 3 bases and J by 2 bases. This CDR3 is built from 15 residues. CDR3 in amino acids: CASSGIAGGQETQYF. In DNA, the CDR3 is TGTGCCAGCAGCGGAATAGCGGGGGGTCAAGAGACCCAGTACTTC.

This sequence joins TRBV29-1 and TRBJ2-3; possible D gene TRBD1, 8 bases. Germline values: CDR1 SQVTM, CDR2 ANQGSEA. V lost 7 bases and J 9 bases, leaving 23 bases between the germline ends. The CDR3 is 14 amino acids. The CDR3 nucleotides are TGCAGCGCTGCGACAGGGGAGGGTATGGTGACGCAGTATTTT. Translation: CSAATGEGMVTQYF.

CDR3 region: CASDPLGSNTGELFF. CDR3 nucleotides: TGCGCCAGCGATCCGTTGGGGAGCAACACCGGGGAGCTGTTTTTT. V and J are TRBV5-1 and TRBJ2-2, with D tentatively TRBD2 (5 bases). V was trimmed by 7 bases and J by 2 bases, leaving 15 bases between them. Germline CDR1 and CDR2: SGHRS and YFSETQ. This CDR3 contains 15 residues.

This clone was counted only a few times. Here the CDR3 reads CASSSSDEQYF. The CDR3 nucleotides are TGTGCCAGCAGCAGTTCGGACGAGCAGTACTTC. The chain joins TRBV7-9 to TRBJ2-7; no firm D call. Germline values: CDR1 SEHNR, CDR2 FQNEAQ (reference sequence). V was shortened by 5 bases and J by 5 bases, with 7 bases between the two germline ends. CDR3 length: 11 amino acids.

Only one count was recorded for this clone. The rearrangement joins TRBV7-2 to TRBJ2-1; 10 nucleotides align to TRBD1. The CDR3 is made up of 15 amino acids. Unmatched junction bases numbered 3, after V lost 5 bases and J lost 2 bases. The germline gives CDR1 SGHTA, CDR2 FQGNSA. Here the CDR3 DNA reads TGTGCCAGCAGCGTCGGACAGGGGGCCTACAATGAGCAGTTCTTC. This translates into CASSVGQGAYNEQFF.

This clone appeared once. This chain joins TRBV6-2 or TRBV6-3 and TRBJ2-7; 11 nucleotides align to TRBD2. CDR1 is MNHEY and CDR2 is SVGEGT in the germline V gene. The ends lost 3 bases at V and 3 bases at J; junction bases unmatched: 13. The CDR3 runs 18 residues. DNA of the CDR3: TGTGCCAGCAGTTATGGTATCCTGACTAGCGGGGTCGACTACGAGCAGTACTTC. Amino acids: CASSYGILTSGVDYEQYF.

The chain employs TRBV29-1 and TRBJ2-7, with TRBD1 matching 10 bases. Germline V CDR1 and CDR2: SQVTM, ANQGSEA. The CDR3 extends over 14 amino acids. J gave up 0 bases and V 3 bases, and 2 bases lay outside the gene matches. The CDR3 sequence is CSVEDRGSSYEQYF. The CDR3 DNA reads as TGCAGCGTTGAGGACAGGGGGAGCTCCTACGAGCAGTACTTC.

The J gene is TRBJ1-2, the V gene TRBV18; D is uncertain. The V end lost 4 bases, the J end lost 6 bases, and 18 bases lay between the germline ends. CDR1 and CDR2 (germline): KGHSH, LQKENI. The CDR3 is 15 amino acids. The CDR3 nucleotides read TGTGCCAGCTCACAGGATGCCCGGGTTCGCCATGGCTACACCTTC. Translating gives CASSQDARVRHGYTF.

J is TRBJ1-5 and V is TRBV7-6; 8 bases fit TRBD1. The CDR3 contains 14 residues. CDR1 SGHVS and CDR2 FNYEAQ come from the germline V gene. V lost 5 bases and J lost 4; bases outside the gene matches: 4. The CDR3 protein is CASSPRTGNQPQHF. The CDR3 coding sequence is TGTGCCAGCAGCCCGAGGACAGGGAATCAGCCCCAGCATTTT.

The chain carries TRBV6-5 and TRBJ2-7; D uncertain. The germline gives CDR1 MNHEY, CDR2 SVGAGI. Trimming stripped 8 bases from V and 5 bases from J, with 13 bases between. The CDR3 is made up of 12 amino acids. The CDR3 DNA follows: TGTGCCAGCCTGTCAGGAACCCACGAGCAGTACTTC. It specifies CASLSGTHEQYF.

The rearrangement joins TRBV3-1 (or the pseudogene TRBV3-2) to TRBJ1-4, with 8 bases matching TRBD1. The CDR3 is made up of 15 amino acids. Trimming removed 3 bases from V and 8 bases from J; junction bases left unmatched: 8. Germline loops: CDR1 LGHDT, CDR2 YNNKEL (reference sequence). The CDR3 DNA reads as TGTGCCAGCAGCCAGCCCAGGACAGGGCCCGAAAAACTGTTTTTT. Protein sequence: CASSQPRTGPEKLFF.

V and J are TRBV5-8 and TRBJ2-3; tentative D call: TRBD1 (5 bases). This CDR3 is built from 15 residues. Between the trimmed V and J ends, which lost 1 base and 3 bases, there was a span of 12 bases. Germline assignment: CDR1 SGHTS and CDR2 YDEGEE. CDR3 region: CASSLIRGGTDTQYF. The CDR3 DNA reads TGTGCCAGCAGCTTGATAAGGGGTGGGACAGATACGCAGTATTTT.

The chain links TRBV24-1 to TRBJ2-3; D is unresolved. V lost 7 bases, J lost 4 bases, and 8 bases lay in between. Germline V gives CDR1 KGHDR, CDR2 SFDVKD. CDR3 length equals 12 residues. The CDR3 DNA is TGTGCCACCAGCACGAGGTCAGATACGCAGTATTTT. This encodes CATSTRSDTQYF.

This clone showed up just once. The V gene is TRBV7-9, the J gene TRBJ2-2, with D possibly being TRBD2 (6 bases). The V gene lost 0 bases and the J gene lost 7 bases, with 12 bases spanning the gap. This CDR3 spans 15 amino acids. From germline, CDR1 is SEHNR and CDR2 FQNEAQ (reference sequence). The CDR3 DNA is TGTGCCAGCAGCTTAGCTCGCGGGGCGGACGGGGAGCTGTTTTTT. This gives the protein CASSLARGADGELFF.

This chain connects TRBV4-1 to TRBJ2-1; D is perhaps TRBD2 (5 bases). Germline V CDR1 and CDR2: MGHRA, YSYEKL. The V end lost 2 bases, the J end lost 4 bases, and 9 bases lay between the germline ends. The CDR3 totals 14 residues. As DNA, the CDR3 is TGCGCCAGCAGCCAAACGGGGTTGTACAATGAGCAGTTCTTC. It translates to CASSQTGLYNEQFF.

V is TRBV5-1 and J is TRBJ1-4; no clear D gene. CDR1 is SGHRS and CDR2 is YFSETQ in the germline V gene. The V end lost 0 bases, the J end lost 8 bases, and 14 bases lay between the germline ends. The CDR3 runs 15 residues. CDR3 DNA sequence: TGCGCCAGCAGCTTGGAGCTTAGAGGGTCCGAAAAACTGTTTTTT. Translation: CASSLELRGSEKLFF.

The genes are TRBV6-5 and TRBJ1-3, with a tentative D call TRBD1 (5 bases). The CDR3 contains 12 residues. V lost 8 bases and J lost 4, with 9 bases in between. Germline CDR1 MNHEY, CDR2 SVGAGI. The CDR3 bases are TGTGCCAGCGCCAGGGCCGGAAACACCATATATTTT. It yields the protein CASARAGNTIYF.

The V call is TRBV29-1, the J call TRBJ2-7; TRBD1 agrees at 8 bases. The V gene's germline CDR1 is SQVTM and CDR2 ANQGSEA. The CDR3 is 13 residues long. V gave up 5 bases and J gave up 3 bases; unmatched junction bases: 6. The CDR3 coding sequence is TGCAGCGTTACCGCAGGGGGCGTCTACGAGCAGTACTTC. Protein product: CSVTAGGVYEQYF.

The J gene is TRBJ1-2, the V gene TRBV6-5; possible D gene TRBD1, 6 bases. CDR1 and CDR2 (germline): MNHEY, SVGAGI. Trimming shortened V by 0 bases and J by 5 bases, and 13 bases separated the two germline ends. The CDR3 loop spans 15 amino acids. CDR3 amino acids: CASSYSTGEIYGYTF. DNA for the CDR3: TGTGCCAGCAGTTACTCGACAGGCGAAATATATGGCTACACCTTC.

Details on this clone: At one of its ends the junction is not consistent with the germline gene, which may arise from a read error. V usage is TRBV27 and J usage is TRBJ2-7, with D unresolved. Germline V lookup: CDR1 MNHEY, CDR2 SMNVEV (reference sequence). This CDR3 has 13 residues. The CDR3 DNA reads as TGTGCCAGCAGTCTATCGCGCGAGAACGAGCAGTACTTC. Residues: CASSLSRENEQYF.

This clone was found once. This chain uses TRBV6-1 with TRBJ1-6; the match to TRBD1 covers 7 bases. The germline V gene has CDR1 MNHNS and CDR2 SASEGT. J lost 7 bases, V lost 2 bases, and 8 bases had no gene match. The CDR3 runs to 16 residues. CDR3 nucleotides: TGTGCCAGCAGTGAACTGACAGGGAGAACAAATTCACCCCTCCACTTT. Translating it yields CASSELTGRTNSPLHF.